Listed below are T cell receptor beta chains from one sample, sequenced in a study of beta chain features in type 1 diabetes. TCRdb's copy holds only in-frame clones and misses some; the assay was immunoSEQ multiplex PCR. This sample has a few hundred thousand clones; roughly 14% occur once, and the top ten carry about 0.034%. The sequencing input was naive CD4+ T cells from blood. Receptors originate from a man younger than 45 in good health. CDR3s include the opening cysteine and the closing phenylalanine or tryptophan. A D gene is named only where the DNA matches it firmly. Size is omitted from some rows. Given values are once, few, many or a class for expanded clones.

length: 19
V: TRBV7-9
D: TRBD1
J: TRBJ1-1
size: few
CDR3: CASSLPEAGQLEANTEAFF
DNA: TGTGCCAGCAGCCTACCTGAAGCGGGACAGCTAGAGGCGAACACTGAAGCTTTCTTT

length: 18
V: TRBV5-4
D: .
J: TRBJ2-6
size: .
CDR3: CASSLAVTWTSGANVLTF
DNA: TGTGCCAGCAGCTTGGCGGTCACTTGGACCTCTGGGGCCAACGTCCTGACTTTC

length: 14
V: TRBV23-1
D: TRBD1
J: TRBJ2-3
size: many
CDR3: CASRTTGYTDTQYF
DNA: TGCGCCAGCAGGACGACAGGGTACACAGATACGCAGTATTTT

length: 12
V: TRBV2
D: .
J: TRBJ1-3
size: few
CDR3: CASRQGADTIYF
DNA: TGTGCCAGCAGGCAGGGTGCGGACACCATATATTTT

length: 14
V: TRBV6-6
D: .
J: TRBJ2-3
size: .
CDR3: CASSYFEGTDTQYF
DNA: TGTGCCAGCAGTTACTTTGAGGGCACAGATACGCAGTATTTT

length: 12
V: TRBV29-1
D: .
J: TRBJ1-1
size: few
CDR3: CSGAMGLLGAFF
DNA: TGCAGCGGGGCGATGGGCCTCCTTGGGGCTTTCTTT

length: 15
V: TRBV27
D: TRBD1
J: TRBJ2-2
size: .
CDR3: CASRARQGPTGELFF
DNA: TGTGCCAGCAGGGCGAGACAGGGCCCAACCGGGGAGCTGTTTTTT

length: 18
V: TRBV4-3
D: TRBD2
J: TRBJ2-2
size: .
CDR3: CASSRVTPISGSTGELFF
DNA: TGCGCCAGCAGCCGCGTAACCCCGATTAGCGGGAGTACCGGGGAGCTGTTTTTT

length: 14
V: TRBV7-2
D: .
J: TRBJ1-6
size: .
CDR3: CASSLGHGESPLHF
DNA: TGTGCCAGCAGCTTAGGTCATGGCGAATCACCCCTCCACTTT

length: 14
V: TRBV10-3
D: TRBD1
J: TRBJ2-7
size: few
CDR3: CAISDGTGAYEQYF
DNA: TGTGCCATCAGTGACGGGACAGGAGCCTACGAGCAGTACTTC

length: 17
V: TRBV4-3
D: .
J: TRBJ2-3
size: .
CDR3: CASSQDRPAGSTDTQYF
DNA: TGCGCCAGCAGCCAAGATCGGCCTGCGGGAAGCACAGATACGCAGTATTTT

length: 14
V: TRBV9
D: TRBD2
J: TRBJ2-5
size: few
CDR3: CASSDGTSLETQYF
DNA: TGTGCCAGCAGCGATGGGACTAGCTTGGAGACCCAGTACTTC

length: 15
V: TRBV19
D: .
J: TRBJ2-5
size: .
CDR3: CASSIGTQRSETQYF
DNA: TGTGCCAGTAGTATCGGGACTCAGAGATCAGAGACCCAGTACTTC

length: 14
V: TRBV29-1
D: .
J: TRBJ2-3
size: many
CDR3: CSVYGLASTDTQYF
DNA: TGCAGCGTTTACGGTCTCGCTAGCACAGATACGCAGTATTTT

length: 17
V: TRBV5-4
D: .
J: TRBJ2-5
size: .
CDR3: CASRTGLALQRGETQYF
DNA: TGTGCCAGCCGTACAGGGTTGGCACTCCAAAGAGGAGAGACCCAGTACTTC

length: 16
V: TRBV5-6
D: .
J: TRBJ2-3
size: few
CDR3: CASSRATAKLTDTQYF
DNA: TGTGCCAGCAGCAGAGCGACAGCGAAGTTGACAGATACGCAGTATTTT